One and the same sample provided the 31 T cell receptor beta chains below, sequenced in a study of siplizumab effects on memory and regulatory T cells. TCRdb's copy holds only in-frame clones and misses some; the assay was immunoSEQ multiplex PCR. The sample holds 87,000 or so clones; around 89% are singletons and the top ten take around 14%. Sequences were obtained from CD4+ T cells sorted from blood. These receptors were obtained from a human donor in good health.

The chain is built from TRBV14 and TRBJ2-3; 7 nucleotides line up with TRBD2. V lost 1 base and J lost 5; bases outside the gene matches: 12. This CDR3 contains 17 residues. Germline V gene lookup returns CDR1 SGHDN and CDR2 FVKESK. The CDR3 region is CASSQVGGGRAIDTQYF. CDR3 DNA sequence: TGTGCCAGCAGCCAAGTCGGTGGAGGGAGGGCCATAGATACGCAGTATTTT. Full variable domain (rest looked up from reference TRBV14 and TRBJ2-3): EAGVTQFPSHSVIEKGQTVTLRCDPISGHDNLYWYRRVMGKEIKFLLHFVKESKQDESGMPNNRFLAERTGGTYSTLKVQPAELEDSGVYFCASSQVGGGRAIDTQYFGPGTRLTVL.

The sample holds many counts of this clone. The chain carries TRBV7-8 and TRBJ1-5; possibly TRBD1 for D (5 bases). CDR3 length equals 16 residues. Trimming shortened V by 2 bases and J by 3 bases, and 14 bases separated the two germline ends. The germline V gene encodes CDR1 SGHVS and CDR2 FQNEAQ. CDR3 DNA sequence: TGTGCCAGCAGCTTACGCGACAGCGGGGTCAATCAGCCCCAGCATTTT. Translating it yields CASSLRDSGVNQPQHF.

CDR3: CASSPSGSTDTQYF. The CDR3 nucleotides read TGTGCCAGCTCACCTAGCGGGAGCACAGATACGCAGTATTTT. The chain combines TRBV18 with TRBJ2-3; 7 bases are shared with TRBD2. V gave up 3 bases and J gave up 0 bases; unmatched junction bases: 0. Germline-derived CDR1 and CDR2 are KGHSH and LQKENI. This CDR3 is 14 amino acids long.

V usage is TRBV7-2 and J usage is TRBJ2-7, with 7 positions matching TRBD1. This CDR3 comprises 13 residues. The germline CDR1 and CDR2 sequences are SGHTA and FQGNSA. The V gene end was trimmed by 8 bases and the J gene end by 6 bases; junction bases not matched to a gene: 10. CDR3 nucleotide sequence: TGTGCCAGCGTTCCACCGACAGGGCGCGAGCAGTACTTC. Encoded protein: CASVPPTGREQYF.

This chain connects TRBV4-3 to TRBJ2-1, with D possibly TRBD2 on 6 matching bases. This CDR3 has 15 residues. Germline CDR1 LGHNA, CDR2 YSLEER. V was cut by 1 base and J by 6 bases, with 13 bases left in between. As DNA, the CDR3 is TGCGCCAGCAGCCAAGCAGGAGGGCCAGTCAATGAGCAGTTCTTC. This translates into CASSQAGGPVNEQFF.

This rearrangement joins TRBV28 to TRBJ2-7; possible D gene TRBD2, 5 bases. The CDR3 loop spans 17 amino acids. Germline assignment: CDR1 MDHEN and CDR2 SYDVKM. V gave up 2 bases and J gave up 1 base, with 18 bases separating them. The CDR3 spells CASSLRVSGSLSYEQYF. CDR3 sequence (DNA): TGTGCCAGCAGTTTACGAGTAAGCGGTAGTTTATCCTACGAGCAGTACTTC.

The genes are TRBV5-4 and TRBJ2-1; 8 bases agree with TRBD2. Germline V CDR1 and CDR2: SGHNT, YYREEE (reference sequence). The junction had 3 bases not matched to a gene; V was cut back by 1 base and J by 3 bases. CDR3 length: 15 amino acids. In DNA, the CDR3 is TGTGCCAGCAGCTTGTCACTAGCGGACTACAATGAGCAGTTCTTC. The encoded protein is CASSLSLADYNEQFF.

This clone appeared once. CDR3 coding DNA: TGTGCCTGGAGCCTGGACAGGGGATATGGCTACACCTTC. Translation gives CAWSLDRGYGYTF. This rearrangement joins TRBV30 to TRBJ1-2; 9 positions match TRBD1. The CDR3 is 13 residues long. Trimming at V came to 3 bases and at J to 5 bases, leaving 4 bases not matched to a gene. CDR1 is GTSNPN, CDR2 SVGIG, per germline (reference sequence).

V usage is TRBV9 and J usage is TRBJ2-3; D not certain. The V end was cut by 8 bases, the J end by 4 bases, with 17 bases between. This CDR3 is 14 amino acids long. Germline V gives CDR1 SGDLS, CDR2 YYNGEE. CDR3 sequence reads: CASSGHPGADTQYF. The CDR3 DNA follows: TGTGCCAGTAGTGGGCACCCTGGTGCAGATACGCAGTATTTT. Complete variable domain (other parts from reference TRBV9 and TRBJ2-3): DSGVTQTPKHLITATGQRVTLRCSPRSGDLSVYWYQQSLDQGLQFLIQYYNGEERAKGNILERFSAQQFPDLHSELNLSSLELGDSALYFCASSGHPGADTQYFGPGTRLTVL.

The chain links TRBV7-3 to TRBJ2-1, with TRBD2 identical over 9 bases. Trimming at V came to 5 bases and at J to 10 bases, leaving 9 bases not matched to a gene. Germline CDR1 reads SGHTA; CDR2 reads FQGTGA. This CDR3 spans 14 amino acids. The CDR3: CASSTSGLAPEQFF. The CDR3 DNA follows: TGTGCCAGCAGCACATCGGGACTAGCTCCCGAGCAGTTCTTC.

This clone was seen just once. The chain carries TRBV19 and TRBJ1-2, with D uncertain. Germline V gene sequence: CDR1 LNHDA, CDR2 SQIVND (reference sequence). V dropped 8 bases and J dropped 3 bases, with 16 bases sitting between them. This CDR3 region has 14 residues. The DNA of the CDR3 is TGTGCCAGTCGGCACGGCGCGGCAGACTATGGCTACACCTTC. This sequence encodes CASRHGAADYGYTF.

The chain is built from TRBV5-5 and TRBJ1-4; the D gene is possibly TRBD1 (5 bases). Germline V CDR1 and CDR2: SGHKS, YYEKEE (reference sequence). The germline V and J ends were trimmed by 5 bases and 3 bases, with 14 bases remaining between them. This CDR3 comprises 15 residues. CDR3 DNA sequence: TGTGCCAGCAGTCGTCGGGGGGAGGCTAATGAAAAACTGTTTTTT. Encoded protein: CASSRRGEANEKLFF.

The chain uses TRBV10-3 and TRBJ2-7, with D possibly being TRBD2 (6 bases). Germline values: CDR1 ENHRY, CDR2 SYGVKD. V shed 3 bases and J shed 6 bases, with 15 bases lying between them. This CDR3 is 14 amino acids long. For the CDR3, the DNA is TGTGCCATCAGTGACTCCGGGGGACCTACCGAGCAGTACTTC. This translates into CAISDSGGPTEQYF.

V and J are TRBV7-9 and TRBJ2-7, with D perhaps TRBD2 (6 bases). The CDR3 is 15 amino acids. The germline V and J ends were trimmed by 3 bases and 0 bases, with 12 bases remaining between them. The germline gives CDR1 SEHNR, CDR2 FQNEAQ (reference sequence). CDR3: CASSFPSVISYEQYF. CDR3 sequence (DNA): TGTGCCAGCAGCTTCCCTAGCGTAATCTCCTACGAGCAGTACTTC.

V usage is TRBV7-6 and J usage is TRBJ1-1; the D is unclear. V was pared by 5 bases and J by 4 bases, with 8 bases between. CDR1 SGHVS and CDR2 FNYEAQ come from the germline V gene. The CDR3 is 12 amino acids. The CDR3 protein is CASSTNSTEAFF. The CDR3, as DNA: TGTGCCAGCAGCACAAACAGCACTGAAGCTTTCTTT.

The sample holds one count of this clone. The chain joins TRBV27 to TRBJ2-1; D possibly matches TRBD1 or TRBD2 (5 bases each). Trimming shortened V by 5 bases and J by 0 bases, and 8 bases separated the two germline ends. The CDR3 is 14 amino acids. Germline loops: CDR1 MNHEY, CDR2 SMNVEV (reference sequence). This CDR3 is CASSPGSSYNEQFF. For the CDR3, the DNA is TGTGCCAGCAGTCCAGGGAGCTCCTACAATGAGCAGTTCTTC.

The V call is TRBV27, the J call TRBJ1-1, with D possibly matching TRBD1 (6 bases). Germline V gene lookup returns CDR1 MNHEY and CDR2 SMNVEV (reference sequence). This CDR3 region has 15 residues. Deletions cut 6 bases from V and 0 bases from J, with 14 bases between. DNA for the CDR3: TGTGCCAGCAGGGCAGGACAGATTTTGAACACTGAAGCTTTCTTT. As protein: CASRAGQILNTEAFF.

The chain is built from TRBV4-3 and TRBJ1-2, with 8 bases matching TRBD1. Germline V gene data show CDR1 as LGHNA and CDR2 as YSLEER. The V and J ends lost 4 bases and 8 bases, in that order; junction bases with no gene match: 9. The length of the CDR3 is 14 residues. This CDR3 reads CASSLTRGQGGYTF. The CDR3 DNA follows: TGCGCCAGCAGCCTGACTCGCGGACAGGGAGGCTACACCTTC.

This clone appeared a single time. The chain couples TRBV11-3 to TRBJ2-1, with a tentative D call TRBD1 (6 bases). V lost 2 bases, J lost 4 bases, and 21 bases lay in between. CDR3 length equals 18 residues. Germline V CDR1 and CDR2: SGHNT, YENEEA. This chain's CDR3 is CASSLRSWGTSLYNEQFF. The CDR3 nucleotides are TGTGCCAGCAGCTTAAGATCTTGGGGGACATCGTTATACAATGAGCAGTTCTTC.

The CDR3 here is CASSSIQGSLTEAFF. DNA of the CDR3: TGTGCCAGCAGCTCAATACAGGGATCACTCACTGAAGCTTTCTTT. The chain is built from TRBV7-9 and TRBJ1-1; the D gene is possibly TRBD1 (6 bases). Germline V gene lookup returns CDR1 SEHNR and CDR2 FQNEAQ (reference sequence). Trimming took 4 bases from V and 4 from J, leaving 16 bases between them. The CDR3 sequence is 15 residues long.

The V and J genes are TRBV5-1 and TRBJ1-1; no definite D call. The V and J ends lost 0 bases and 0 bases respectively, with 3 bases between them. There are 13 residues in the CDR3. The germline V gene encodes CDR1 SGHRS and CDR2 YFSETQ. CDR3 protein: CASSLVLNTEAFF. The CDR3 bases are TGCGCCAGCAGCTTGGTCCTGAACACTGAAGCTTTCTTT. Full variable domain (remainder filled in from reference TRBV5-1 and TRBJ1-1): KAGVTQTPRYLIKTRGQQVTLSCSPISGHRSVSWYQQTPGQGLQFLFEYFSETQRNKGNFPGRFSGRQFSNSRSEMNVSTLELGDSALYLCASSLVLNTEAFFGQGTRLTVV.

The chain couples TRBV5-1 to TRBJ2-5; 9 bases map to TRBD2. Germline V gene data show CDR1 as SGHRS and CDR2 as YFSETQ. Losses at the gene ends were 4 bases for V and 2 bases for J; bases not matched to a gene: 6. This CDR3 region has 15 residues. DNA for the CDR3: TGCGCCAGCAGCCCCGCGACTAGCGGTCAAGAGACCCAGTACTTC. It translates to CASSPATSGQETQYF.

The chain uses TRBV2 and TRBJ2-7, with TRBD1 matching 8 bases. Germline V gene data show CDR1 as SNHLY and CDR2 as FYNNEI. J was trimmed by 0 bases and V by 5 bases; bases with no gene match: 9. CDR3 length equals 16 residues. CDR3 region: CASSHVGQGDSYEQYF. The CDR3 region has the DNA TGTGCCAGCAGTCACGTCGGACAGGGCGACTCCTACGAGCAGTACTTC.

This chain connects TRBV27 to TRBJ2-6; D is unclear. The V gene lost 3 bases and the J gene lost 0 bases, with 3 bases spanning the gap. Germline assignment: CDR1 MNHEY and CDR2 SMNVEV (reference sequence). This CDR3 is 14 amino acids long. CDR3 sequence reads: CASSFISGANVLTF. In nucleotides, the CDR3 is TGTGCCAGCAGTTTTATCTCTGGGGCCAACGTCCTGACTTTC.

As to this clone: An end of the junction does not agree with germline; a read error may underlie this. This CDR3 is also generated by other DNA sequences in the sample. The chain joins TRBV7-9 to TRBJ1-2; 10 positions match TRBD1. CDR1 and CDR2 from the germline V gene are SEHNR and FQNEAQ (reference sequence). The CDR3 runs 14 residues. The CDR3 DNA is TGCGCCAGCAGCTCCGGGACAGGGGTTACTGGCTACACCTTC. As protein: CASSSGTGVTGYTF.

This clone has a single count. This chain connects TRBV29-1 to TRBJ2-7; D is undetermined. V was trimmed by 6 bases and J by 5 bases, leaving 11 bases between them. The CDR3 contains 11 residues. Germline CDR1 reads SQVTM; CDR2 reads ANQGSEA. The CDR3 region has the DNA TGCAGCGTCCAGGCCTGGGACGAGCAGTACTTC. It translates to CSVQAWDEQYF.

The CDR3 coding sequence is TGTGCTAGTGGCTCAGATATTGAAGCTTTCTTT. Protein sequence: CASGSDIEAFF. The rearrangement joins TRBV12-5 to TRBJ1-1; no clear D. The V end lost 6 bases, the J end lost 7 bases, and 9 bases lay between the germline ends. Germline V gene sequence: CDR1 LGHNT, CDR2 FRNRAP. The CDR3 contains 11 residues. Full variable domain (outside the CDR3, taken from reference TRBV12-5 and TRBJ1-1): DARVTQTPRHKVTEMGQEVTMRCQPILGHNTVFWYRQTMMQGLELLAYFRNRAPLDDSGMPKDRFSAEMPDATLATLKIQPSEPRDSAVYFCASGSDIEAFFGQGTRLTVV.

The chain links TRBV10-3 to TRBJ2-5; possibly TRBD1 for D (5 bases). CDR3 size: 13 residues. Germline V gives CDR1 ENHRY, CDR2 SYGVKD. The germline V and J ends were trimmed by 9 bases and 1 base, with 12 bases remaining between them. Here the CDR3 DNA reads TGTGCCATTAGGGGCGGTTTCCAAGAGACCCAGTACTTC. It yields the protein CAIRGGFQETQYF.

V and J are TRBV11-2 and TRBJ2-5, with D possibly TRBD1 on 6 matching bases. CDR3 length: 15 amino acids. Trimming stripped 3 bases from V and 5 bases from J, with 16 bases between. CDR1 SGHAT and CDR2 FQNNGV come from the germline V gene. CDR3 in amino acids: CASSLGPRGGETQYF. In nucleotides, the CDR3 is TGTGCCAGCAGCTTGGGTCCCAGGGGTGGGGAGACCCAGTACTTC.

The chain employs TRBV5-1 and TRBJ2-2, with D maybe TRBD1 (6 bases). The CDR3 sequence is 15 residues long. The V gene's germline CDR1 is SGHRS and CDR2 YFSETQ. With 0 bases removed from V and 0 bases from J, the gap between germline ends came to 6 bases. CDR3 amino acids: CASSLDRANTGELFF. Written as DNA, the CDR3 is TGCGCCAGCAGCTTGGACAGGGCGAACACCGGGGAGCTGTTTTTT. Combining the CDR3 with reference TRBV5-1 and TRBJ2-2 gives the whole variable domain KAGVTQTPRYLIKTRGQQVTLSCSPISGHRSVSWYQQTPGQGLQFLFEYFSETQRNKGNFPGRFSGRQFSNSRSEMNVSTLELGDSALYLCASSLDRANTGELFFGEGSRLTVL.

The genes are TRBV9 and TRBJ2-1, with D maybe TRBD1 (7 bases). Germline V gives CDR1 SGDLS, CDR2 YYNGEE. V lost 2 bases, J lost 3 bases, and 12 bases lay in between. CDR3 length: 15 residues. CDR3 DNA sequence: TGTGCCAGCAGCGTGTGGAGGGACAGCTACAATGAGCAGTTCTTC. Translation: CASSVWRDSYNEQFF.